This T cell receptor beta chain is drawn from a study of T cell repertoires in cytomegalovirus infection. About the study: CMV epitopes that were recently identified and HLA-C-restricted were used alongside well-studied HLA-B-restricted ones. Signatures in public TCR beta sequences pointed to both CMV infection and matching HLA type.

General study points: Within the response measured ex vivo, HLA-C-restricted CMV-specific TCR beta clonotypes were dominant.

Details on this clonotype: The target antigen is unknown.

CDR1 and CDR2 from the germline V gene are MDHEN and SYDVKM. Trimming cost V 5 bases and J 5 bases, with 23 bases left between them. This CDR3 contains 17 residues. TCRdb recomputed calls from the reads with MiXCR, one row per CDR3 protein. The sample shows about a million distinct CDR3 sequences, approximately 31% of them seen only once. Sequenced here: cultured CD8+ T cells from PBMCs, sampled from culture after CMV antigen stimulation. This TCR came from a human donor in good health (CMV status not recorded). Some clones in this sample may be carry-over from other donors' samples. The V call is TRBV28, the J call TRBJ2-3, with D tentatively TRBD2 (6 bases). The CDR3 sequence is CASSPGGRLTLKDTQYF. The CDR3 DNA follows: TGTGCCAGCAGTCCCGGGGGTCGACTTACGCTCAAAGATACGCAGTATTTT.